Below, 30 T cell receptor beta chains from the same sample are listed, as sequenced in a study of blood T cell repertoires in COVID-19. TCRdb's table, derived via immunoSEQ multiplex PCR, lists solely in-frame clones and lacks some. Of some 80,000 clones in the sample, 70% to 80% are singletons; the top ten hold 5% to 5.5%. The sample was peripheral blood. These receptors were collected from a woman of 80 years or more with active or convalescent COVID-19.

The chain couples TRBV29-1 to TRBJ1-2; TRBD1 matches at 8 bases. The CDR3 loop spans 15 amino acids. Germline V gives CDR1 SQVTM, CDR2 ANQGSEA. The V and J ends lost 0 bases and 6 bases, in that order; junction bases with no gene match: 9. The CDR3 loop is CSVEDFGTGEDGYTF. Here the CDR3 DNA reads TGCAGCGTTGAAGATTTTGGGACAGGTGAAGATGGCTACACCTTC.

V gene TRBV9 combines with J gene TRBJ2-5; a possible D gene is TRBD2 (6 bases). The CDR3 has 16 residues. Trimming cost V 0 bases and J 2 bases, with 14 bases left between them. CDR1 and CDR2 (germline): SGDLS, YYNGEE. The CDR3 coding sequence is TGTGCCAGCAGCGTAGGGGCGATAGCGGCGCAAGAGACCCAGTACTTC. This gives the protein CASSVGAIAAQETQYF.

V and J are TRBV12-3 or TRBV12-4 and TRBJ2-2; D unclear. The length of the CDR3 is 12 residues. V was clipped by 5 bases and J by 12 bases, with 13 bases between them. For the CDR3, the DNA is TGTGCCAGCAGTGCGGCTGTTGTCAAGCTGTTTTTT. Encoded protein: CASSAAVVKLFF.

The chain has TRBV5-1 and TRBJ2-7; TRBD2 agrees at 8 bases. V lost 0 bases and J lost 0; bases outside the gene matches: 8. The CDR3 sequence is 17 residues long. Germline values: CDR1 SGHRS, CDR2 YFSETQ. CDR3: CASSLDRGLESSYEQYF. The CDR3 coding sequence is TGCGCCAGCAGCTTGGATAGGGGACTAGAGAGCTCCTACGAGCAGTACTTC.

V gene TRBV7-2 combines with J gene TRBJ2-5; 8 positions match TRBD2. The CDR3 spans 17 residues. Per germline, CDR1 SGHTA and CDR2 FQGNSA. Trimming removed 0 bases from V and 5 bases from J; junction bases left unmatched: 11. The CDR3 region has the DNA TGTGCCAGCAGCTTAGCCTTAGCGGGACGAGGAATGGAGACCCAGTACTTC. Translation gives CASSLALAGRGMETQYF.

The chain uses TRBV5-1 and TRBJ2-1, with 9 bases lining up with TRBD2. J was trimmed by 2 bases and V by 0 bases; bases with no gene match: 6. The CDR3 has 17 residues. Germline loops: CDR1 SGHRS, CDR2 YFSETQ. The CDR3 spells CASSLEGRGGPYNEQFF. CDR3 bases: TGCGCCAGCAGCTTGGAGGGGCGGGGGGGCCCCTACAATGAGCAGTTCTTC.

The chain links TRBV6-4 to TRBJ1-4; D unresolved. CDR1 and CDR2 from the germline V gene are MRHNA and SNTAGT. The germline V and J ends were trimmed by 5 bases and 8 bases, with 12 bases remaining between them. This CDR3 has 13 residues. CDR3 sequence (DNA): TGTGCCAGCAGTTATGGGCCTGGCGAAAAACTGTTTTTT. Translation gives CASSYGPGEKLFF.

The chain uses TRBV18 and TRBJ2-5; a weak D match, TRBD2 (5 bases). The CDR3 sequence is 14 residues long. Between the trimmed V and J ends, which lost 1 base and 4 bases, there was a span of 10 bases. Germline V gene data show CDR1 as KGHSH and CDR2 as LQKENI. The CDR3 protein is CASSPRGEGETQYF. CDR3 DNA sequence: TGTGCCAGCTCACCACGGGGAGAGGGAGAGACCCAGTACTTC.

The rearrangement links TRBV2 to TRBJ2-7, with 10 bases lining up with TRBD2. The CDR3 sequence is 16 residues long. V dropped 6 bases and J dropped 3; count of bases not matched to a gene: 11. Germline V gene data show CDR1 as SNHLY and CDR2 as FYNNEI. Here the CDR3 reads CASRRPGLAPGYEQYF. CDR3 DNA: TGTGCCAGCAGGAGACCGGGACTAGCGCCCGGCTACGAGCAGTACTTC.

This clone was seen only a few times. The V call is TRBV15, the J call TRBJ2-3; TRBD2 matches 14 bases. CDR1 is LNHNV and CDR2 is YYDKDF in the germline V gene (reference sequence). The CDR3 is 16 amino acids. After removal of 6 bases from V and 6 bases from J, the junction contained 8 bases not matched to a gene. In DNA form, the CDR3 reads TGTGCCACCAGGCCGGGACTAGCGGGAGTGGGGGATACGCAGTATTTT. Translated: CATRPGLAGVGDTQYF. Based on the CDR3 plus reference TRBV15 and TRBJ2-3, the full variable domain is DAMVIQNPRYQVTQFGKPVTLSCSQTLNHNVMYWYQQKSSQAPKLLFHYYDKDFNNEADTPDNFQSRRPNTSFCFLDIRSPGLGDTAMYLCATRPGLAGVGDTQYFGPGTRLTVL.

The genes are TRBV28 and TRBJ2-7; possibly TRBD1 for D (5 bases). This CDR3 contains 13 residues. Germline CDR1 is MDHEN and CDR2 is SYDVKM. V dropped 7 bases and J dropped 2 bases, with 12 bases sitting between them. The CDR3 DNA is TGTGCCAGCATGGGGCAGGGTGCCTACGAGCAGTACTTC. Its protein is CASMGQGAYEQYF.

There are a few counts of this clone. The chain joins TRBV7-9 to TRBJ2-5; 12 bases line up with TRBD2. The CDR3 has 16 residues. Germline CDR1 and CDR2: SEHNR and FQNEAQ (reference sequence). V lost 4 bases to trimming and J lost 5 bases; unmatched junction nucleotides: 8. This CDR3 is CASSSTSGRPGETQYF. CDR3 nucleotides: TGTGCCAGCAGCTCTACTAGCGGGAGGCCAGGGGAGACCCAGTACTTC.

V gene TRBV18 combines with J gene TRBJ2-4; TRBD2 aligns across 9 bases. Trimming at V came to 4 bases and at J to 4 bases, leaving 8 bases not matched to a gene. CDR1 is KGHSH and CDR2 is LQKENI in the germline V gene. CDR3 size: 16 residues. The CDR3 sequence: CASSQAPLAGKNIQYF. The CDR3 DNA reads as TGTGCCAGCTCACAAGCCCCTCTAGCGGGGAAAAACATTCAGTACTTC.

V and J are TRBV19 and TRBJ2-2; 8 nucleotides agree with TRBD1. CDR1 and CDR2 (germline): LNHDA, SQIVND (reference sequence). V dropped 1 base and J dropped 2; count of bases not matched to a gene: 6. This CDR3 is 17 amino acids long. The CDR3 nucleotides are TGTGCCAGTAGTATAGGGCAGGGGGCCGGTAACACCGGGGAGCTGTTTTTT. Protein product: CASSIGQGAGNTGELFF.

This clone has only one observation. The gene calls are TRBV20-1 and TRBJ1-1; perhaps TRBD1 as D (5 bases). CDR1 DFQATT and CDR2 SNEGSKA come from the germline V gene (reference sequence). The CDR3 has 11 amino acids. Trimming left V 6 bases short and J 8 bases short, with 13 bases between. This CDR3 is CSAERGWEAFF. CDR3 nucleotides: TGCAGTGCAGAAAGGGGTTGGGAAGCTTTCTTT.

V usage is TRBV29-1 and J usage is TRBJ2-7; 8 bases are a match to TRBD1. V gave up 5 bases and J gave up 1 base; unmatched junction bases: 7. There are 14 residues in the CDR3. The germline gives CDR1 SQVTM, CDR2 ANQGSEA. As DNA, the CDR3 is TGCAGCGTTCTTCAGGGGGCTAAGTCCTACGAGCAGTACTTC. Amino acids: CSVLQGAKSYEQYF.

The rearrangement uses TRBV12-3 or TRBV12-4 and TRBJ1-2; 9 bases line up with TRBD1. With 6 bases clipped from V and 8 bases from J, the junction kept 4 bases outside the gene matches. This CDR3 region has 12 residues. The DNA of the CDR3 is TGTGCCAGCAGGGGACAGGGTAGGGGCTACACCTTC. It translates to CASRGQGRGYTF.

The gene calls are TRBV4-3 and TRBJ2-7; 13 bases agree with TRBD2. Germline V gene sequence: CDR1 LGHNA, CDR2 YSLEER. CDR3 length equals 15 residues. V dropped 3 bases and J dropped 3; count of bases not matched to a gene: 2. CDR3 sequence (DNA): TGCGCCAGCAGCCAGGGGACTAGCGGGGTCTACGAGCAGTACTTC. Translation: CASSQGTSGVYEQYF.

This rearrangement joins TRBV20-1 to TRBJ1-1; TRBD1 matches at 8 bases. Germline trimming cut 3 bases from V and 4 bases from J; bases unmatched to any gene: 7. The germline gives CDR1 DFQATT, CDR2 SNEGSKA (reference sequence). The CDR3 runs 14 residues. CDR3 sequence reads: CSASYRGLGTEAFF. CDR3 DNA sequence: TGCAGTGCTAGTTACAGGGGGTTGGGCACTGAAGCTTTCTTT.

The chain combines TRBV7-2 with TRBJ2-1; no clear D. The V end was cut by 8 bases, the J end by 0 bases, with 11 bases between. The CDR3 totals 14 residues. Germline loops: CDR1 SGHTA, CDR2 FQGNSA. The CDR3 reads CASRRVSSYNEQFF. CDR3 in DNA: TGTGCCAGCCGCCGGGTTAGCTCCTACAATGAGCAGTTCTTC.

V gene TRBV5-1 combines with J gene TRBJ2-7, with a possible D match to TRBD1 (6 bases). The V end was cut by 0 bases, the J end by 2 bases, with 15 bases between. This CDR3 is built from 16 residues. CDR1 and CDR2 (germline): SGHRS, YFSETQ. CDR3 sequence (DNA): TGCGCCAGCAGCTTGGCCCCCTTCGGGACACCCTACGAGCAGTACTTC. Protein sequence: CASSLAPFGTPYEQYF.

A word on this clone: At one end, the junction sequence differs from germline, possibly due to a read error. CDR3 nucleotide sequence: TGCGCCAGCAACTTGGGGGGAGAACAAGAGACCCAGTACTTC. This codes for CASNLGGEQETQYF. The V and J genes are TRBV5-1 and TRBJ2-5, with D possibly being TRBD2 (6 bases). Germline V gene lookup returns CDR1 SGHRS and CDR2 YFSETQ. The CDR3 is made up of 14 amino acids. The whole variable domain, filled in from reference TRBV5-1 and TRBJ2-5, reads KAGVTQTPRYLIKTRGQQVTLSCSPISGHRSVSWYQQTPGQGLQFLFEYFSETQRNKGNFPGRFSGRQFSNSRSEMNVSTLELGDSALYLCASNLGGEQETQYFGPGTRLLVL.

A note on this clone: A single base separates this from a much larger clone, so it may be a read error. The chain employs TRBV11-1 and TRBJ1-1, with D possibly matching TRBD1 (6 bases). Germline CDR1 reads SGHAT; CDR2 reads FQDESV (reference sequence). This CDR3 is built from 14 residues. CDR3 bases: TGTGCCAGCAGCCCTGGGGGCAGGGACACTAAAGCTTTCTTT. Translation: CASSPGGRDTKAFF.

This clone was observed a few times. This chain connects TRBV14 to TRBJ1-6; no clear D. Germline V gives CDR1 SGHDN, CDR2 FVKESK. The germline V and J ends were trimmed by 4 bases and 8 bases, with 9 bases remaining between them. The CDR3 has 13 amino acids. In nucleotides, the CDR3 is TGTGCCAGCAGCCCTGAGTTTTATTCACCCCTCCACTTT. Translated: CASSPEFYSPLHF.

V and J are TRBV7-9 and TRBJ2-4; 7 bases match TRBD1. The CDR3 consists of 15 residues. Germline V CDR1 and CDR2: SEHNR, FQNEAQ (reference sequence). With V trimmed by 3 bases and J by 7 bases, 9 bases remained unmatched. This CDR3 reads CASSFAGGVINIQYF. The CDR3 nucleotides are TGTGCCAGCAGCTTTGCAGGGGGAGTTATCAACATTCAGTACTTC.

This chain connects TRBV9 to TRBJ2-6, with a tentative D call TRBD2 (6 bases). Trimming cost V 0 bases and J 0 bases, with 7 bases left between them. CDR3 size: 16 residues. CDR1 is SGDLS and CDR2 is YYNGEE in the germline V gene. The CDR3 is CASSVGGNSGANVLTF. As DNA, the CDR3 is TGTGCCAGCAGCGTAGGCGGGAACTCTGGGGCCAACGTCCTGACTTTC.

The chain employs TRBV28 and TRBJ1-6, with 8 bases that match TRBD1. The CDR3 runs 15 residues. CDR1 and CDR2 from the germline V gene are MDHEN and SYDVKM. With 5 bases clipped from V and 9 bases from J, the junction kept 9 bases outside the gene matches. For the CDR3, the DNA is TGTGCCAGCAGTACAAGCAGGGGGCGGGCTTCACCCCTCCACTTT. It yields the protein CASSTSRGRASPLHF.

The table lists this clone with a count of one. The V and J genes are TRBV6-6 and TRBJ1-4, with 7 bases matching TRBD1. The ends lost 2 bases at V and 8 bases at J; junction bases unmatched: 5. Per germline, CDR1 MNHNY and CDR2 SVGAGI (reference sequence). This CDR3 region has 14 residues. The CDR3 DNA is TGTGCCAGCAGTTACGGGACAGTGGGGGAAAAACTGTTTTTT. Translation: CASSYGTVGEKLFF.

The rearrangement links TRBV28 to TRBJ1-6; D is perhaps TRBD1 (5 bases). Deletions cut 3 bases from V and 9 bases from J, with 12 bases between. Per germline, CDR1 MDHEN and CDR2 SYDVKM. The CDR3 length is 14 residues. In DNA, the CDR3 is TGTGCCAGCAGTTTCCGGCAGGGAACTTCACCCCTCCACTTT. It yields the protein CASSFRQGTSPLHF. Filled out from reference TRBV28 and TRBJ1-6, the complete variable domain reads DVKVTQSSRYLVKRTGEKVFLECVQDMDHENMFWYRQDPGLGLRLIYFSYDVKMKEKGDIPEGYSVSREKKERFSLILESASTNQTSMYLCASSFRQGTSPLHFGNGTRLTVT.

The V and J genes are TRBV29-1 and TRBJ2-3; possible D gene TRBD1, 5 bases. CDR1 is SQVTM, CDR2 ANQGSEA, per germline. V was shortened by 4 bases and J by 3 bases, with 11 bases between the two germline ends. This CDR3 is built from 13 residues. CDR3 sequence: CSVGRDGTDTQYF. Here the CDR3 DNA reads TGCAGCGTTGGCAGGGATGGAACAGATACGCAGTATTTT.